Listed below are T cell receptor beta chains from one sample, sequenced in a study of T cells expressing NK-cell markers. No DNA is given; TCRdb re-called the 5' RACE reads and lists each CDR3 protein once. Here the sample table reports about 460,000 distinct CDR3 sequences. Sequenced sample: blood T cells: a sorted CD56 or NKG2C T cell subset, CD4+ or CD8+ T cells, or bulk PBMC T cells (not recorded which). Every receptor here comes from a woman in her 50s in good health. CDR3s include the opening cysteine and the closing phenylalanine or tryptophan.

CDR3 protein: CASSSKRSTDTQYF
V gene: TRBV14
J gene: TRBJ2-3
CDR3 length: 14

CDR3 protein: CASSPMTGDSPLHF
V gene: TRBV5-1
J gene: TRBJ1-6
CDR3 length: 14

CDR3 protein: CASGLAEHNEQFF
V gene: TRBV3-1
J gene: TRBJ2-1
CDR3 length: 13

CDR3 protein: CASSQDSWVINTEAFF
V gene: TRBV3-1
J gene: TRBJ1-1
CDR3 length: 16

CDR3 protein: CASSEIGRPEYGYTF
V gene: TRBV6-1
J gene: TRBJ1-2
CDR3 length: 15

CDR3 protein: CASGPRGVAKNIQYF
V gene: TRBV6-2/TRBV6-3
J gene: TRBJ2-4
CDR3 length: 15

CDR3 protein: CASSLPTSGRALSGNEQFF
V gene: TRBV5-1
J gene: TRBJ2-1
CDR3 length: 19

CDR3 protein: CASSPTSIETQYF
V gene: TRBV7-9
J gene: TRBJ2-5
CDR3 length: 13

CDR3 protein: CASSFGSRRVGYTF
V gene: TRBV7-9
J gene: TRBJ1-2
CDR3 length: 14

CDR3 protein: CASSVHSGSQNEQYF
V gene: TRBV25-1
J gene: TRBJ2-7
CDR3 length: 15

CDR3 protein: CSATGTGNTGELFF
V gene: TRBV20-1
J gene: TRBJ2-2
CDR3 length: 14

CDR3 protein: CASSLSPPANQPQHF
V gene: TRBV7-9
J gene: TRBJ1-5
CDR3 length: 15

CDR3 protein: CASSSFLRQGTTNYGYTF
V gene: TRBV27
J gene: TRBJ1-2
CDR3 length: 18

CDR3 protein: CATARGSRYNEQFF
V gene: TRBV19
J gene: TRBJ2-1
CDR3 length: 14

CDR3 protein: CASLRRDRGRETQYF
V gene: TRBV2
J gene: TRBJ2-5
CDR3 length: 15

CDR3 protein: CASSQFRQTQYF
V gene: TRBV5-4
J gene: TRBJ2-5
CDR3 length: 12

CDR3 protein: CASSDSGRMAQYF
V gene: TRBV6-4
J gene: TRBJ2-3
CDR3 length: 13

CDR3 protein: CASRRGSLEGYTF
V gene: TRBV12-3/TRBV12-4
J gene: TRBJ1-2
CDR3 length: 13

CDR3 protein: CASSYSWSRRGTGELFF
V gene: TRBV6-6
J gene: TRBJ2-2
CDR3 length: 17

CDR3 protein: CASSFFSGNTIYF
V gene: TRBV5-1
J gene: TRBJ1-3
CDR3 length: 13

CDR3 protein: CASSPPLQRIYNEQFF
V gene: TRBV18
J gene: TRBJ2-1
CDR3 length: 16

CDR3 protein: CSAVGLVGWNEQFF
V gene: TRBV29-1
J gene: TRBJ2-1
CDR3 length: 14

CDR3 protein: CSAGIAGLSGSSYEQYF
V gene: TRBV20-1
J gene: TRBJ2-7
CDR3 length: 17

CDR3 protein: CASSYLETQYF
V gene: TRBV6-5
J gene: TRBJ2-5
CDR3 length: 11

CDR3 protein: CASSQGTTIAGQTYEQYF
V gene: TRBV4-1
J gene: TRBJ2-7
CDR3 length: 18

CDR3 protein: CASSMTAMNYGYTF
V gene: TRBV6-5
J gene: TRBJ1-2
CDR3 length: 14

CDR3 protein: CASSQRGVVTEAFF
V gene: TRBV3-1
J gene: TRBJ1-1
CDR3 length: 14

CDR3 protein: CASSPWGQTPYGYTF
V gene: TRBV3-1
J gene: TRBJ1-2
CDR3 length: 15

CDR3 protein: CASSLSREFSYEQYF
V gene: TRBV5-1
J gene: TRBJ2-7
CDR3 length: 15

CDR3 protein: CASSQVGQIQPQHF
V gene: TRBV4-1
J gene: TRBJ1-5
CDR3 length: 14

CDR3 protein: CASKTGQGANTQYF
V gene: TRBV10-2
J gene: TRBJ2-3
CDR3 length: 14

CDR3 protein: CSVGNLGGQYF
V gene: TRBV29-1
J gene: TRBJ2-7
CDR3 length: 11

CDR3 protein: CASSTGLRGGDTQYF
V gene: TRBV11-2
J gene: TRBJ2-3
CDR3 length: 15

CDR3 protein: CASSQVLVVSTDTQYF
V gene: TRBV4-1
J gene: TRBJ2-3
CDR3 length: 16

CDR3 protein: CASSFSGSREAFF
V gene: TRBV13
J gene: TRBJ1-1
CDR3 length: 13

CDR3 protein: CASSSGWGTESRNTQYF
V gene: TRBV5-1
J gene: TRBJ2-3
CDR3 length: 17

CDR3 protein: CASSQTTSYNEQFF
V gene: TRBV7-9
J gene: TRBJ2-1
CDR3 length: 14

CDR3 protein: CASRRRINTGELFF
V gene: TRBV5-1
J gene: TRBJ2-2
CDR3 length: 14

CDR3 protein: CASSEDEIRTDTQYF
V gene: TRBV25-1
J gene: TRBJ2-3
CDR3 length: 15

CDR3 protein: CASSAYLGDEQFF
V gene: TRBV3-1
J gene: TRBJ2-1
CDR3 length: 13

CDR3 protein: CASSSGLRGVETQYF
V gene: TRBV27
J gene: TRBJ2-5
CDR3 length: 15

CDR3 protein: CSAITGDDYNEQFF
V gene: TRBV20-1
J gene: TRBJ2-1
CDR3 length: 14

CDR3 protein: CASGTSGRATETQYF
V gene: TRBV6-6
J gene: TRBJ2-5
CDR3 length: 15

CDR3 protein: CASSSGTSGSPAKNIQYF
V gene: TRBV12-3/TRBV12-4
J gene: TRBJ2-4
CDR3 length: 18

CDR3 protein: CASSYLAGLVYNEQFF
V gene: TRBV7-8
J gene: TRBJ2-1
CDR3 length: 16

CDR3 protein: CANLGVRGLAGANVLTF
V gene: TRBV2
J gene: TRBJ2-6
CDR3 length: 17

CDR3 protein: CASSGDPGHEQFF
V gene: TRBV9
J gene: TRBJ2-1
CDR3 length: 13

CDR3 protein: CASSLKVRILQNTGELFF
V gene: TRBV5-1
J gene: TRBJ2-2
CDR3 length: 18

CDR3 protein: CASSLGGDRSGQPQHF
V gene: TRBV5-1
J gene: TRBJ1-5
CDR3 length: 16

CDR3 protein: CASKVGSTEAFF
V gene: TRBV12-3/TRBV12-4
J gene: TRBJ1-1
CDR3 length: 12

CDR3 protein: CASSYKDGDTQYF
V gene: TRBV6-5
J gene: TRBJ2-3
CDR3 length: 13

CDR3 protein: CASSPPRQGQEQFF
V gene: TRBV6-6
J gene: TRBJ2-1
CDR3 length: 14